The rows below give T cell receptor beta chains drawn from one sample of a study of response to subunit inactivated influenza vaccine. Via MiXCR, TCRdb re-called the RT-PCR reads, giving one row per CDR3 protein. Of over 150,000 distinct CDR3 sequences detected, roughly 8.7% appear once; the ten largest clones hold roughly a tenth. The sequences come from non-naive T cells sorted from PBMCs, collected on the day of vaccination. These receptors all stem from a man between 50 and 59 years old who received an inactivated influenza vaccine. The CDR3 runs from the conserved cysteine through the conserved F or W. Fields, in order: D gene, clone size, V gene, J gene, CDR3 protein, CDR3 DNA. D genes are given only for firm matches. Only part of the rows carry a size: once, few, many, or a class if the clone is expanded.

TRBD2	few	TRBV28	TRBJ2-5	CASSLSGLADQETQYF	TGTGCCAGCAGTTTATCCGGACTAGCGGATCAAGAGACCCAGTACTTC
NA	few	TRBV11-1	TRBJ2-1	CASSPNMWTTYNEQFF	TGTGCCAGCAGCCCTAATATGTGGACTACCTACAATGAGCAGTTCTTC
TRBD2	NA	TRBV19	TRBJ2-1	CASSLTSEYNEQFF	TGTGCCAGTAGTTTGACTAGCGAGTACAATGAGCAGTTCTTC
NA	many	TRBV7-2	TRBJ2-7	CASSLGPPHEQYF	TGTGCCAGCAGCTTAGGACCCCCCCACGAGCAGTACTTC
NA	NA	TRBV11-3	TRBJ2-2	CASSPDYMGELFF	TGTGCCAGCAGCCCAGACTACATGGGGGAGCTGTTTTTT
TRBD2	many	TRBV29-1	TRBJ2-5	CSVEGTSGDLGQETQYF	TGCAGCGTTGAAGGGACTAGCGGTGACCTAGGCCAAGAGACCCAGTACTTC
TRBD2	NA	TRBV7-9	TRBJ2-1	CASSLLAGGTTKQFF	TGTGCCAGCAGTTTACTAGCGGGGGGTACTACCAAGCAGTTCTTC
NA	NA	TRBV20-1	TRBJ2-5	CSALGRGEETQYF	TGCAGTGCTCTGGGGCGGGGTGAAGAGACCCAGTACTTC
TRBD1	NA	TRBV5-8	TRBJ2-7	CASSILQGSEQYF	TGTGCCAGCAGCATCCTACAGGGGAGCGAGCAGTACTTC
TRBD2	NA	TRBV2	TRBJ2-1	CASSASGSYNEQFF	TGTGCCAGCAGTGCTAGCGGGAGCTACAATGAGCAGTTCTTC
NA	NA	TRBV19	TRBJ1-1	CASSIVQTRRDAEAFF	TGTGCCAGTAGTATAGTACAGACCCGTCGGGACGCTGAAGCTTTCTTT
NA	NA	TRBV7-9	TRBJ1-2	CASSPDSNNYGYTF	TGTGCCAGCAGCCCGGACAGCAACAACTATGGCTACACCTTC
TRBD1	few	TRBV7-2	TRBJ2-7	CASSWGQGSSYEQYF	TGTGCCAGCAGCTGGGGACAGGGTAGCTCCTACGAGCAGTACTTC
NA	few	TRBV30	TRBJ1-1	CAWSGGYATEAFF	TGTGCCTGGAGTGGGGGGTATGCCACTGAAGCTTTCTTT
NA	few	TRBV27	TRBJ2-1	CASSLLQAAEQFF	TGTGCCAGCAGTTTACTACAAGCCGCTGAGCAGTTCTTC
NA	NA	TRBV5-1	TRBJ1-5	CASSLGVDGSNQPQHF	TGCGCCAGCAGCTTGGGGGTGGACGGTAGCAATCAGCCCCAGCATTTT
NA	few	TRBV7-2	TRBJ2-5	CASSPNFRETQYF	TGTGCCAGCAGCCCCAATTTTAGAGAGACCCAGTACTTC
NA	NA	TRBV5-1	TRBJ2-7	CASSLQGRETYEQYF	TGCGCCAGCAGCTTGCAGGGCAGGGAAACCTACGAGCAGTACTTC
NA	NA	TRBV29-1	TRBJ2-3	CSVGPGSGASTDTQYF	TGCAGCGTTGGGCCAGGGTCGGGGGCCTCCACAGATACGCAGTATTTT
NA	many	TRBV28	TRBJ1-1	CASTAEIMNTEAFF	TGTGCCAGCACGGCGGAGATTATGAACACTGAAGCTTTCTTT
TRBD1	few	TRBV29-1	TRBJ2-7	CSVRAGTEYEQYF	TGCAGCGTCCGGGCCGGGACAGAGTACGAGCAGTACTTC
TRBD2	many	TRBV4-1	TRBJ2-1	CASSQHPWGLAGAGSYNEQFF	TGCGCCAGCAGCCAACATCCCTGGGGACTAGCGGGAGCGGGGTCCTACAATGAGCAGTTCTTC